This T cell receptor (beta chain) was captured by sequencing in a study of vaccination effects on CD4 cells after COVID-19. Study-level information: It was a median of 72 days after the second dose that post-vaccine samples were obtained. Researchers reported culturing 1.5 million to 2 million PBMC in each well, adding 10 IU/ml IL-2 and about 10 ug/ml peptides. Broader study findings: Late after vaccination, infection- and vaccine-induced clones showed marked clonal contraction.

Here immunoSEQ multiplex PCR was the method, and the copy in TCRdb shows in-frame clones only, minus some. The data contain just under 75,000 clones, roughly 73% of them singletons. CDR3 length: 14 amino acids. J gave up 6 bases and V 2 bases, and 4 bases lay outside the gene matches. Germline V gene lookup returns CDR1 MDHEN and CDR2 SYDVKM. For this clone: The antigen is undetermined.

Cultured cells yielded isolated CD4+ T cells after less than 11 days. Every participant took two doses of the BNT162b2 or mRNA-1273 vaccine. Nucleocapsid antibody tests were negative, and the vaccine recipients had no prior SARS-CoV-2 infection. This clonotype originated in a human donor who received a COVID-19 vaccine. The sample here was CD4+ T cells from PBMCs cultured without peptide, taken after COVID-19 vaccination. J is TRBJ1-5 and V is TRBV28; TRBD1 aligns across 7 bases. The CDR3, as DNA: TGTGCCAGCAGTTTAGGTAGGGGGCCTCAGCCCCAGCATTTT. Protein product: CASSLGRGPQPQHF.